This T cell receptor (beta chain) was documented in a study of blood T cell repertoires in COVID-19. Profiling relied on immunoSEQ multiplex PCR, and the TCRdb table lists in-frame clones only, not all of them. Here the sample spans some 83,000 clones, approximately 80% being singletons. Sample: peripheral blood. This clonotype originated in a man in his fifties with acute or convalescent COVID-19.

CDR3 sequence (DNA): TGTGCCAGTAGTATACCTGGGCTTACAGCTAACTATGGCTACACCTTC. Amino acid sequence: CASSIPGLTANYGYTF. This chain connects TRBV19 to TRBJ1-2; D gene ambiguous. V lost 2 bases and J lost 0, with 13 bases in between. In germline, CDR1 is LNHDA, CDR2 SQIVND (reference sequence). This CDR3 spans 16 amino acids.